The source of this T cell receptor (beta chain) is a study of OX40 agonist ivuxolimab in advanced cancers. Background for the entire study: Ivuxolimab was a fully human IgG2 agonistic monoclonal antibody targeting the costimulatory receptor OX40 (CD134). Intravenous ivuxolimab was administered to patients every 2 weeks at six dose levels: 0.01, 0.1, 0.3, 1.5, 3 and 10 mg/kg. Among the 52 dose-escalation patients, about 19 had hepatocellular carcinoma, 15 or so melanoma, 9 renal cell carcinoma and 9 head and neck cancer. In the dose-escalation cohort, more than 75% of patients were male, and the mean age was approximately 64 years, with a range of roughly 20 to 79. Patients were allowed to have had prior anti-PD-1, anti-PD-L1 or anti-CTLA-4 therapy, and about 40% of the dose-escalation patients had been treated with checkpoint inhibitors. Partial responses occurred in three dose-escalation patients, of whom one had hepatocellular carcinoma and two had cutaneous melanoma. Peripheral TCRbeta sequencing was intended to test whether TCR sequence diversity was altered and clonal T-cell expansion was caused by ivuxolimab. The monotherapy dose-escalation portion (N ≈ 50 patients) of the phase I ivuxolimab trial is reported in the paper.

Results the study describes overall, beyond this receptor: At doses of 0.1 to 3.0 mg/kg, clonal expansion of both CD4+ and CD8+ T cells in blood was seen between baseline and week 6. After ivuxolimab, more expanded clones were found on average in CD8+ T cells than in CD4+ T cells. Low levels of normalized T-cell clonal expansion were also seen in some patients who did not respond. Partial responders in the 0.1-3.0 mg/kg groups had among the lowest normalized peripheral clonal expansion, especially among CD8+ T cells. The antigen specificity of the clonally expanded peripheral T cells was not determined.

For sequencing of the TCRbeta CDR3 region, genomic DNA was extracted from the sorted cells. The immunoSEQ Assay was used to sequence the TCRbeta CDR3 regions. The table was pulled from immuneACCESS by TCRdb, which kept in-frame rearrangements only. Such tables lose some clones; where checked, under half of the loss comes from unresolved V genes, and the rest has no known cause. The sample table holds fewer than 45,000 clones, of which more than 75% were seen once. The ten largest clones take up about a sixth of the sample. Patients with a history of autoimmune disease or receiving systemic immunosuppression were excluded from the trial. Peripheral blood for TCR sequencing was collected from all dose cohorts at baseline, on cycle 4 day 1, and on cycle 7 day 1. The samples were taken from a phase I, first-in-human, multicenter, open-label dose-escalation trial of ivuxolimab. Adults with locally advanced or metastatic head and neck squamous cell, hepatocellular, melanoma or renal cell carcinoma were enrolled in the trial. Before TCR sequencing, CD4+ T cells and CD8+ T cells were sorted from peripheral blood as separate populations.

About this clone itself: No antigen is known for it. Per-base quality was not reported, and no clone a single base away is much larger than it.

In the germline V gene, CDR1 corresponds to SGHNT and CDR2 to YENEEA. Between the V and J ends, shortened by 5 bases and 5 bases respectively, the junction contains 13 bases. From its cysteine to its phenylalanine, the CDR3 spans 13 amino acids. The CDR3 DNA has 39 bases and is translated from base 1. The TCR comes from an adult with an advanced solid tumor such as melanoma, head and neck, liver or kidney cancer. In this chain, TRBV11-3 is recombined with TRBJ2-7; a tentative D match to TRBD2 spans 5 bases. The sample consisted of CD4+ or CD8+ T cells sorted from blood, taken in a trial of the OX40 agonist ivuxolimab. The CDR3 reads as follows: CASSMGSSDEQYF. Read as DNA, the sequence is TGTGCCAGCAGCATGGGGAGTTCCGACGAGCAGTACTTC.